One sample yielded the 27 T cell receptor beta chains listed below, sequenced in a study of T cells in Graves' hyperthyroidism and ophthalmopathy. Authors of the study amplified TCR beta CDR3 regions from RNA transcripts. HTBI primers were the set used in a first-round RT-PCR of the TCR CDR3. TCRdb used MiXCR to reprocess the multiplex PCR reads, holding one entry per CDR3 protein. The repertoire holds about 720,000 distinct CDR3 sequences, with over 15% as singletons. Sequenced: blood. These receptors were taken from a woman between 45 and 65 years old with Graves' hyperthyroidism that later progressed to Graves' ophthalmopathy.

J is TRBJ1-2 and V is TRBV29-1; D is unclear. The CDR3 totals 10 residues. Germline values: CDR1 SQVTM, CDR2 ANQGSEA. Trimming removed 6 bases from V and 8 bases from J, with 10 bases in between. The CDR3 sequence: CSVGMGGYTF. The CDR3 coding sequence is TGCAGCGTGGGGATGGGCGGCTACACCTTC.

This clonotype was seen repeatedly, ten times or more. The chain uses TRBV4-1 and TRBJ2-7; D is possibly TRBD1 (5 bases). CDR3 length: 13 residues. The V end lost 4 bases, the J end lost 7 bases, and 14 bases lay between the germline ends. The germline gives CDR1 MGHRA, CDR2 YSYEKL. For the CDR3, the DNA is TGCGCCAGCAGCCTCCAGGGATCTATGGAGCAGTACTTC. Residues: CASSLQGSMEQYF.

The CDR3 here is CATYRDQETQYF. CDR3 sequence (DNA): TGTGCCACATACAGGGACCAAGAGACCCAGTACTTC. The chain employs TRBV6-1 and TRBJ2-5, with TRBD1 as a possible D gene (6 bases). CDR1 is MNHNS and CDR2 is SASEGT in the germline V gene. With 10 bases removed from V and 0 bases from J, the gap between germline ends came to 9 bases. The CDR3 runs to 12 residues.

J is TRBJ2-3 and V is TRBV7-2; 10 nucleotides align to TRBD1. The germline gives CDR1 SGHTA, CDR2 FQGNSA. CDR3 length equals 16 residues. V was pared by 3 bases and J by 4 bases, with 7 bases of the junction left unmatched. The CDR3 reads CASSFRDRGLADTQYF. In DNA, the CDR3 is TGTGCCAGCAGCTTCCGGGACAGGGGTCTCGCAGATACGCAGTATTTT.

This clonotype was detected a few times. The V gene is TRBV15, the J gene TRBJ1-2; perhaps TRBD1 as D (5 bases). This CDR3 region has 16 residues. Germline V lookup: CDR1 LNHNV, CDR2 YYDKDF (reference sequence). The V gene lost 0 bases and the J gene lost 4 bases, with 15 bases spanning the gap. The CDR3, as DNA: TGTGCCACCAGCAGAGATACGACAGCCTCAGTCTATGGCTACACCTTC. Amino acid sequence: CATSRDTTASVYGYTF.

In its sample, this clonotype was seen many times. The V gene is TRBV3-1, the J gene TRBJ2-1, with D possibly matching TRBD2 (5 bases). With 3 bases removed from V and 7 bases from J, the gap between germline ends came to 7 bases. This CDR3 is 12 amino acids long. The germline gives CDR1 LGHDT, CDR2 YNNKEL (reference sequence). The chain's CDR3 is CASSHPGNEQFF. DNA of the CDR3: TGTGCCAGCAGCCACCCGGGGAATGAGCAGTTCTTC.

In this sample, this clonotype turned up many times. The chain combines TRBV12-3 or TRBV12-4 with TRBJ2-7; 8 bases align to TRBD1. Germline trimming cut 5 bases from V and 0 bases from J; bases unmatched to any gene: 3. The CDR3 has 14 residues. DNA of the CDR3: TGTGCCAGCAGTCCGGGACAGGCCTCCTACGAGCAGTACTTC. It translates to CASSPGQASYEQYF.

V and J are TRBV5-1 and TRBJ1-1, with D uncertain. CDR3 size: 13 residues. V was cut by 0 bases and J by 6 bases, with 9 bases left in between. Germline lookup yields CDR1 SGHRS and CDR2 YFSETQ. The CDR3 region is CASSLVGTAEAFF. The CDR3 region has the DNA TGCGCCAGCAGCTTGGTGGGAACAGCTGAAGCTTTCTTT.

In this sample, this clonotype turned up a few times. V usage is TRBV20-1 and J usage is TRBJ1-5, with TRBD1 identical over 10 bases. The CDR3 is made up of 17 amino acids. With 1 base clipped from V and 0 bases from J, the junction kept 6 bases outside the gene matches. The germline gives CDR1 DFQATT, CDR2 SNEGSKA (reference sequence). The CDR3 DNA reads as TGCAGTGCTAGAGCCGGGACAGGGGAATATAGCAATCAGCCCCAGCATTTT. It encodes CSARAGTGEYSNQPQHF.

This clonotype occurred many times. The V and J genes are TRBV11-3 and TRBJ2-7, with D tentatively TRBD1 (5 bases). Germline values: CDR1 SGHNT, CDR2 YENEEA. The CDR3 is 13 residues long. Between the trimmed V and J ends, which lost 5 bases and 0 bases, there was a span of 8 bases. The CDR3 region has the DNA TGTGCCAGCAGCCCGGACACCTCCTACGAGCAGTACTTC. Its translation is CASSPDTSYEQYF.

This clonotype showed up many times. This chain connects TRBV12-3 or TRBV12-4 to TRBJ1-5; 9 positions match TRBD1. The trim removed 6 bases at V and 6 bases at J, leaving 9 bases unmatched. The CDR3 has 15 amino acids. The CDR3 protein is CASRGVQGAAQPQHF. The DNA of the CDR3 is TGTGCCAGCAGGGGGGTACAGGGGGCGGCTCAGCCCCAGCATTTT.

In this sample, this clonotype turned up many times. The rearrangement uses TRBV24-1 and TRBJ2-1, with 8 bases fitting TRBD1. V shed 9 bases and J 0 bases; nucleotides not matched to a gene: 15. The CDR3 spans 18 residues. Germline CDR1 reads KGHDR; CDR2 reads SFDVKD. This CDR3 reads CATQKGQGTKTSYNEQFF. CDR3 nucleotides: TGTGCCACCCAAAAAGGACAGGGAACGAAAACCTCCTACAATGAGCAGTTCTTC.

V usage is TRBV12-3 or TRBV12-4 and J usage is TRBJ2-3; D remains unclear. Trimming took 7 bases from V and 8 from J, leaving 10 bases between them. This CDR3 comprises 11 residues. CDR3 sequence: CASTSDFTQYF. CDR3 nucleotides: TGTGCCAGCACCTCGGATTTTACGCAGTATTTT.

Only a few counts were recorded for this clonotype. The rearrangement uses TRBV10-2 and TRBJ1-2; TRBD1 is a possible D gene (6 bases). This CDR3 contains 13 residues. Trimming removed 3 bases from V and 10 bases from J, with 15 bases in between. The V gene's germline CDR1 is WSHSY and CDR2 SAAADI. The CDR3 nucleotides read TGCGCCAGCAGTGACCAGGGGACTATCTCCTACACCTTC. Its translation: CASSDQGTISYTF.

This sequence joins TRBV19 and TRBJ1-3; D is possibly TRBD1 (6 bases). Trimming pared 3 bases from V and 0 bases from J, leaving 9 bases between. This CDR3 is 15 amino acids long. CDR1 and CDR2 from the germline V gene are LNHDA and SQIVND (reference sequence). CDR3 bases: TGTGCCAGTAGTATGGGGACAAACTCTGGAAACACCATATATTTT. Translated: CASSMGTNSGNTIYF.

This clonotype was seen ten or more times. CDR3 in amino acids: CASRRGQGITEAFF. CDR3 DNA sequence: TGTGCCAGCCGGAGGGGACAGGGAATCACTGAAGCTTTCTTT. V gene TRBV11-2 combines with J gene TRBJ1-1, with 9 nucleotides matching TRBD1. This CDR3 is 14 amino acids long. V dropped 8 bases and J dropped 4; count of bases not matched to a gene: 8. Germline V gene sequence: CDR1 SGHAT, CDR2 FQNNGV.

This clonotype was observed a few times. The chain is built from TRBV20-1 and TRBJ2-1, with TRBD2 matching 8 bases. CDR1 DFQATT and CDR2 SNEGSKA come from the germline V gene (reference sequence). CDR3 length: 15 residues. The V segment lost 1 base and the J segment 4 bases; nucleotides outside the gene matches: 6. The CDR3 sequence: CSARGPGGPYNEQFF. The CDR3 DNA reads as TGCAGTGCTAGAGGTCCGGGGGGGCCGTACAATGAGCAGTTCTTC.

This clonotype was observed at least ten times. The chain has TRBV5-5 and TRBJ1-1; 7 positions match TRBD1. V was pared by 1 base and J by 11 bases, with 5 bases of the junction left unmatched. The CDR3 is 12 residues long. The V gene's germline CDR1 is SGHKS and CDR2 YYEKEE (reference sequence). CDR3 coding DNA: TGTGCCAGCAGCTTGCAAGGGGGCCGGGCTTTCTTT. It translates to CASSLQGGRAFF.

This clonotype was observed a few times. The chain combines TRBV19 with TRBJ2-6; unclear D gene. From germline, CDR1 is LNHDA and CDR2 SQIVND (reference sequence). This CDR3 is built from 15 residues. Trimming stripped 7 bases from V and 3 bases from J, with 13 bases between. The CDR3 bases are TGTGCCAGTACCGCCAGTCCAGGTGGGGCCAACGTCCTGACTTTC. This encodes CASTASPGGANVLTF. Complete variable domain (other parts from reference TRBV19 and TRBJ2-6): DGGITQSPKYLFRKEGQNVTLSCEQNLNHDAMYWYRQDPGQGLRLIYYSQIVNDFQKGDIAEGYSVSREKKESFPLTVTSAQKNPTAFYLCASTASPGGANVLTFGAGSRLTVL.

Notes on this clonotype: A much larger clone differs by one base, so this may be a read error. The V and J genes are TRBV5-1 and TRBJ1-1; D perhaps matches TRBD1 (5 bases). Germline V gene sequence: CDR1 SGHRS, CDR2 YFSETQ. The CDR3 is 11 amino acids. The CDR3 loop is CASHRDSEASF. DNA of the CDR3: TGCGCCAGCCACCGGGACTCTGAAGCTTCCTTT.

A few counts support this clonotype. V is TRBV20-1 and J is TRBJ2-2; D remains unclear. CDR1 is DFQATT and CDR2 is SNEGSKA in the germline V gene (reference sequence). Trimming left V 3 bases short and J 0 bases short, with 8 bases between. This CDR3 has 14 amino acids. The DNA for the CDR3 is TGCAGTGCTAGGCACGAAACGAACACCGGGGAGCTGTTTTTT. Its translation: CSARHETNTGELFF.

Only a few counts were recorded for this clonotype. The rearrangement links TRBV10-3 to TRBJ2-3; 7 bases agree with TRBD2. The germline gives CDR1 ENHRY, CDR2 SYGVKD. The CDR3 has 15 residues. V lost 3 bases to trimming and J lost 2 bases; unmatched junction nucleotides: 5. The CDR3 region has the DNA TGTGCCATCAGTGATCTCGGGGGGAACACAGATACGCAGTATTTT. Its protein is CAISDLGGNTDTQYF.

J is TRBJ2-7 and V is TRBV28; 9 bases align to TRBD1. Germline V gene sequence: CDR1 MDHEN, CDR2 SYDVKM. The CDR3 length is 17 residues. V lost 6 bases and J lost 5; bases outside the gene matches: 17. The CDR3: CASSRTGEGARRNEQYF. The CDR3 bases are TGTGCCAGCAGCCGGACAGGGGAGGGGGCGAGGAGGAACGAGCAGTACTTC.

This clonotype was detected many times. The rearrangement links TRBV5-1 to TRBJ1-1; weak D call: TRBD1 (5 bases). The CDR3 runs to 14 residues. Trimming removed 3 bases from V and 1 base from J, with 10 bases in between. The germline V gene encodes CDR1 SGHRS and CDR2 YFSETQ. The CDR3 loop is CASSSGGQNTEAFF. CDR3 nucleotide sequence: TGCGCCAGCAGCTCGGGCGGACAGAACACTGAAGCTTTCTTT.

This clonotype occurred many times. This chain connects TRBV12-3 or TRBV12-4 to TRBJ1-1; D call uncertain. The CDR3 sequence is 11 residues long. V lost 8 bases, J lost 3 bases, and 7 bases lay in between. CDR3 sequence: CASGLHTEAFF. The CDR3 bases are TGTGCCAGCGGTCTACACACTGAAGCTTTCTTT.

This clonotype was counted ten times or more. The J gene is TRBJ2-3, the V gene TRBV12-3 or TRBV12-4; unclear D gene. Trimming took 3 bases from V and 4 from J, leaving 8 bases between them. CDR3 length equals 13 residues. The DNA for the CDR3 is TGTGCCAGCAGTTTGCAAGCCCCAGATACGCAGTATTTT. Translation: CASSLQAPDTQYF.

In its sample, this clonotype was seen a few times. CDR3 coding DNA: TGTGCCAGCAGTCCCCTGGAATCCTACGAGCAGTACTTC. Residues: CASSPLESYEQYF. The V call is TRBV27, the J call TRBJ2-7; D is undetermined. In germline, CDR1 is MNHEY, CDR2 SMNVEV (reference sequence). The CDR3 contains 13 residues. Trimming pared 5 bases from V and 1 base from J, leaving 9 bases between.